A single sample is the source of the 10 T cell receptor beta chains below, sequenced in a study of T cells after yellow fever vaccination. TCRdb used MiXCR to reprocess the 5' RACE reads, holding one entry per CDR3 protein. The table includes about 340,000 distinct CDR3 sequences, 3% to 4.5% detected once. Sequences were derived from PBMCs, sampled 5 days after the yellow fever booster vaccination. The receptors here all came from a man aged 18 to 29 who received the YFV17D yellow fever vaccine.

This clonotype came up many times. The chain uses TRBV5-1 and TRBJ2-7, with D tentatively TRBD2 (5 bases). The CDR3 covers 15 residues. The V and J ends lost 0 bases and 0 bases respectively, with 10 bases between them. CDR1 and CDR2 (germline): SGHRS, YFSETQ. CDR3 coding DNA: TGCGCCAGCAGCTTGGGTGGTCGGGGCTCCTACGAGCAGTACGTC. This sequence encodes CASSLGGRGSYEQYV.

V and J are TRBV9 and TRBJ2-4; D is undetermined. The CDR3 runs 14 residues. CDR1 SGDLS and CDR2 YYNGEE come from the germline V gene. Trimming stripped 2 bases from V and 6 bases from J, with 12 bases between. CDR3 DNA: TGTGCCAGCAGCGTTGACCAGCCAGGAAACATTCAGTACTTC. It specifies CASSVDQPGNIQYF. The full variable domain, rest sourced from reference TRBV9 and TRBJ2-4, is DSGVTQTPKHLITATGQRVTLRCSPRSGDLSVYWYQQSLDQGLQFLIQYYNGEERAKGNILERFSAQQFPDLHSELNLSSLELGDSALYFCASSVDQPGNIQYFGAGTRLSVL.

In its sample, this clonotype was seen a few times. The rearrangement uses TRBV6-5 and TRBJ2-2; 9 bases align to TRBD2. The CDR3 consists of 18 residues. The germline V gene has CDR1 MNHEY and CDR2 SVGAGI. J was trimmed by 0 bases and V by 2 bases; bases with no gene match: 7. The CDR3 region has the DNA TGTGCCAGCAGTTACAGGGGCGGCGGGGGGGCGAACACCGGGGAGCTGTTTTTT. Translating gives CASSYRGGGGANTGELFF.

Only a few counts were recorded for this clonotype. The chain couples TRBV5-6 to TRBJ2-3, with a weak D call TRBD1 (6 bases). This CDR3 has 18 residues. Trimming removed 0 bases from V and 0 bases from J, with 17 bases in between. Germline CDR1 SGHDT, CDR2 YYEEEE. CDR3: CASSLDRVITGSTDTQYF. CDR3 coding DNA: TGTGCCAGCAGCTTGGACAGGGTAATAACCGGAAGCACAGATACGCAGTATTTT.

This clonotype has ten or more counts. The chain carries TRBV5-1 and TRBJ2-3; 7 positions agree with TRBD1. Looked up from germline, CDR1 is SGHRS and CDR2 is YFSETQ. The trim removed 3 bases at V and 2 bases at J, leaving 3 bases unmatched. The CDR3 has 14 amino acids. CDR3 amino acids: CASSSGTATDTQYF. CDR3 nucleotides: TGCGCCAGCAGCTCAGGGACAGCCACAGATACGCAGTATTTT.

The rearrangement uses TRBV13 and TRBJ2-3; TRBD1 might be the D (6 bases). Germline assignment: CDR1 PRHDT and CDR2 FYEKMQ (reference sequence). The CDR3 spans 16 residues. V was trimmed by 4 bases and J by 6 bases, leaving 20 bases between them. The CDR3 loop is CASSYRDKILTDTQYF. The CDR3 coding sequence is TGTGCCAGCAGCTACCGGGACAAAATCCTCACCGATACGCAGTATTTT.

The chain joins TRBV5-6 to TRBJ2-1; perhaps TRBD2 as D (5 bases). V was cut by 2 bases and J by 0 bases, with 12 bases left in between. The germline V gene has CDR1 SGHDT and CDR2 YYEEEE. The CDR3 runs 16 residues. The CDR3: CASSFGLGSSYNEQFF. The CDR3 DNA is TGTGCCAGCAGCTTCGGGTTGGGGAGCTCCTACAATGAGCAGTTCTTC.

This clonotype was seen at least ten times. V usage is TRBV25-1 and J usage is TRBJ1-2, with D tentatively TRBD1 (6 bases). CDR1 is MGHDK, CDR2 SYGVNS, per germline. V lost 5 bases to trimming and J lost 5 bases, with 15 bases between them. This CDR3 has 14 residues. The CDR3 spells CASSPGGDLYGYTF. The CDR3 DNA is TGTGCCAGCAGTCCCGGGGGCGACCTGTATGGCTACACCTTC.

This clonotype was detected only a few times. This chain's CDR3 is CASSFVDREHEQYF. DNA for the CDR3: TGTGCCAGCAGCTTCGTGGACAGGGAGCACGAGCAGTACTTC. The chain employs TRBV5-4 and TRBJ2-7, with 8 bases aligning to TRBD1. Germline lookup yields CDR1 SGHNT and CDR2 YYREEE (reference sequence). Losses at the gene ends were 2 bases for V and 5 bases for J; bases not matched to a gene: 6. The CDR3 is 14 residues long.

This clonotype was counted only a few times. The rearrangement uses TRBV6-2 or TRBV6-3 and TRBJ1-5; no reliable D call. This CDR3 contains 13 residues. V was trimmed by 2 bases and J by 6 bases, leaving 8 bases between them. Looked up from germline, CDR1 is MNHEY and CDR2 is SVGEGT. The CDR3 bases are TGTGCCAGCAGTTACGCGAGCGGTCAGCCCCAGCATTTT. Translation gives CASSYASGQPQHF.